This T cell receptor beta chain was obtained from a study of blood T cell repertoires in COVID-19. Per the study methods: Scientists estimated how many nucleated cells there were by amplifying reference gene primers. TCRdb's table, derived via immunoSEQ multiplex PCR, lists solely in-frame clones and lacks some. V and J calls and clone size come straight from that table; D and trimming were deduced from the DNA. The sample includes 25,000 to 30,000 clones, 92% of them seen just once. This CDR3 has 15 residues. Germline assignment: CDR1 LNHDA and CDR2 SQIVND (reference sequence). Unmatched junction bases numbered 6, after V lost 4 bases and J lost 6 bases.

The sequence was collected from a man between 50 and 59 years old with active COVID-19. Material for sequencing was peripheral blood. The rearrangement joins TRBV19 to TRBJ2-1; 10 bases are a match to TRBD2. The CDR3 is CASSSLSGRANEQFF. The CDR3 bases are TGTGCCAGTAGTAGTTTGAGCGGGAGGGCCAATGAGCAGTTCTTC. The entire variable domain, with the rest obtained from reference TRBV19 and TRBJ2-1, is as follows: DGGITQSPKYLFRKEGQNVTLSCEQNLNHDAMYWYRQDPGQGLRLIYYSQIVNDFQKGDIAEGYSVSREKKESFPLTVTSAQKNPTAFYLCASSSLSGRANEQFFGPGTRLTVL.